The next 31 T cell receptor beta chains were all read from a single sample in a study of shared clonotypes between healthy human individuals. The table came from immunoSEQ multiplex PCR; TCRdb's copy has only in-frame clones and leaves some out. The data hold about 980,000 clones, with over 60% observed a single time. Specimen: memory CD4+ T cells sorted from blood. Noted subset: CD45RA-negative fraction. The receptors stem from a young man in good health.

The chain has TRBV6-4 and TRBJ2-2, with 8 bases that match TRBD1. Germline CDR1 and CDR2: MRHNA and SNTAGT. The CDR3 totals 14 residues. V shed 8 bases, J shed 3 bases, and the junction held 5 bases outside the gene matches. The CDR3 DNA follows: TGTGCCAGCGCGGGACAGGTGGACACCGGGGAGCTGTTTTTT. Translating gives CASAGQVDTGELFF.

This clone was seen a single time. The chain is built from TRBV10-3 and TRBJ2-7; no reliable D call. This CDR3 is 12 amino acids long. Germline CDR1 reads ENHRY; CDR2 reads SYGVKD. V lost 10 bases, J lost 3 bases, and 13 bases lay in between. In nucleotides, the CDR3 is TGTGCCAGCAGCACACCGCTCTACGAGCAGTACTTC. Its protein is CASSTPLYEQYF.

The chain recombines TRBV5-6 with TRBJ2-5; D is ambiguous. The germline V gene has CDR1 SGHDT and CDR2 YYEEEE. This CDR3 is 15 amino acids long. V lost 5 bases and J 0 bases, leaving 14 bases between the germline ends. CDR3 DNA: TGTGCCAGCAGTTTTAACCCATCGTACCAAGAGACCCAGTACTTC. Its protein is CASSFNPSYQETQYF.

A remark on this clone: This sample also contains other DNA sequences that code for the same CDR3. This CDR3 is CSVDRGGTGELFF. DNA of the CDR3: TGCAGCGTTGACCGAGGAGGGACCGGGGAGCTGTTTTTT. The chain has TRBV29-1 and TRBJ2-2; D might be TRBD2 (6 bases). Trimming pared 3 bases from V and 5 bases from J, leaving 10 bases between. The V gene's germline CDR1 is SQVTM and CDR2 ANQGSEA. The CDR3 loop spans 13 amino acids.

This clone was counted between two and nine times. This chain joins TRBV6-5 and TRBJ1-2; TRBD1 might be the D (6 bases). Trimming took off 6 bases at V and 2 bases at J, with 10 bases between the two ends. The germline CDR1 and CDR2 sequences are MNHEY and SVGAGI. The CDR3 totals 13 residues. The CDR3 nucleotides are TGTGCCAGCAGCAAGGACAGCAACTATGGCTACACCTTC. This gives the protein CASSKDSNYGYTF.

A few counts support this clone. The V call is TRBV19, the J call TRBJ1-4, with TRBD1 matching over 7 bases. Germline lookup yields CDR1 LNHDA and CDR2 SQIVND (reference sequence). The CDR3 length is 14 residues. Trimming at V came to 3 bases and at J to 8 bases, leaving 6 bases not matched to a gene. This CDR3 reads CASSIAAGGEKLFF. CDR3 sequence (DNA): TGTGCCAGTAGTATCGCGGCAGGGGGGGAAAAACTGTTTTTT.

CDR3 sequence reads: CASSLPQSHEQYF. The CDR3 DNA follows: TGTGCCAGCAGCCTGCCCCAGTCCCACGAGCAGTACTTC. This sequence joins TRBV7-2 and TRBJ2-7; D gene unclear. Germline V CDR1 and CDR2: SGHTA, FQGNSA. The CDR3 runs 13 residues. V dropped 5 bases and J dropped 5 bases, with 13 bases sitting between them.

The chain couples TRBV6-6 to TRBJ1-1; D is unresolved. Between the trimmed V and J ends, which lost 6 bases and 1 base, there was a span of 15 bases. Germline CDR1 is MNHNY and CDR2 is SVGAGI (reference sequence). The CDR3 extends over 15 amino acids. The CDR3 nucleotides are TGTGCCAGCAGCAATTCCCTCCGAGGGAACACTGAAGCTTTCTTT. Amino acids: CASSNSLRGNTEAFF.

The V gene is TRBV7-9, the J gene TRBJ2-1; TRBD2 agrees at 7 bases. The CDR3 spans 14 residues. With V trimmed by 1 base and J by 9 bases, 6 bases remained unmatched. Germline-derived CDR1 and CDR2 are SEHNR and FQNEAQ (reference sequence). CDR3 DNA sequence: TGTGCCAGCAGCTTAGGGGCCGCGGGAGTTGAGCAGTTCTTC. Its translation is CASSLGAAGVEQFF.

The J gene is TRBJ2-3, the V gene TRBV5-1; D is ambiguous. The V end was cut by 5 bases, the J end by 4 bases, with 11 bases between. Looked up from germline, CDR1 is SGHRS and CDR2 is YFSETQ. The CDR3 contains 13 residues. As DNA, the CDR3 is TGCGCCAGCAGGGCCCTCATGGCAGATACGCAGTATTTT. Translation: CASRALMADTQYF.

The rearrangement links TRBV30 to TRBJ1-3; D is perhaps TRBD1 (5 bases). The CDR3 is 15 amino acids. Per the germline V gene, CDR1 is GTSNPN and CDR2 is SVGIG (reference sequence). V was clipped by 4 bases and J by 0 bases, with 13 bases between them. CDR3 sequence reads: CAWTRQSFSGNTIYF. The CDR3 DNA reads TGTGCCTGGACCAGACAGTCCTTCTCTGGAAACACCATATATTTT. Filled out from reference TRBV30 and TRBJ1-3, the complete variable domain reads SQTIHQWPATLVQPVGSPLSLECTVEGTSNPNLYWYRQAAGRGLQLLFYSVGIGQISSEVPQNLSASRPQDRQFILSSKKLLLSDSGFYLCAWTRQSFSGNTIYFGEGSWLTVV.

In the case of this clone: Possible read error: a much larger clone is one base away. Other DNA sequences of this sample code for an identical CDR3. The chain recombines TRBV18 with TRBJ1-2; D is perhaps TRBD1 (5 bases). Trimming removed 3 bases from V and 1 base from J, with 6 bases in between. This CDR3 spans 13 amino acids. The germline V gene encodes CDR1 KGHSH and CDR2 LQKENI. CDR3: CASSPDSNYGYTF. CDR3 bases: TGTGCCAGCTCACCTGACAGTAACTATGGCTACACCTTC.

This chain links TRBV18 with TRBJ2-1; 14 nucleotides align to TRBD2. V lost 4 bases, J lost 5 bases, and 7 bases stayed unmatched. The CDR3 runs to 17 residues. Per the germline V gene, CDR1 is KGHSH and CDR2 is LQKENI. The CDR3 is CASSLGTSGSGHNEQFF. CDR3 sequence (DNA): TGTGCCAGCTCACTCGGGACTAGCGGGAGTGGCCACAATGAGCAGTTCTTC.

This clone showed up many times. The junction departs from germline at one end; a sequencing error may be responsible. The rearrangement links TRBV7-7 to TRBJ2-5; D might be TRBD1 (5 bases). CDR1 is SSHAT and CDR2 is FNYEAQ in the germline V gene (reference sequence). The CDR3 totals 13 residues. The CDR3 loop is CASSLGVTETQYF. The CDR3 DNA sequence: TGTGCTAGCAGCTTAGGGGTCACGGAGACCCAGTACTTC.

The chain is built from TRBV7-9 and TRBJ1-3; D gene ambiguous. The V end lost 6 bases, the J end lost 0 bases, and 3 bases lay between the germline ends. Germline CDR1 is SEHNR and CDR2 is FQNEAQ (reference sequence). The CDR3 loop spans 12 amino acids. The CDR3 DNA sequence: TGTGCCAGCAGGGCCTCTGGAAACACCATATATTTT. It yields the protein CASRASGNTIYF.

This clone appeared a few times. Additional DNA sequences in this sample encode the identical CDR3. The chain employs TRBV6-1 and TRBJ1-5, with D unresolved. The CDR3 sequence is 11 residues long. V dropped 2 bases and J dropped 7 bases, with 3 bases sitting between them. Germline V lookup: CDR1 MNHNS, CDR2 SASEGT. The CDR3 DNA sequence: TGTGCCAGCAGTGAACGCCAGCCCCAGCATTTT. This codes for CASSERQPQHF.

The gene calls are TRBV5-4 and TRBJ2-5, with D perhaps matching TRBD1 (5 bases). CDR1 is SGHNT, CDR2 YYREEE, per germline (reference sequence). The CDR3 has 13 amino acids. The V and J ends lost 3 bases and 5 bases respectively, with 11 bases between them. The CDR3 DNA follows: TGTGCCAGCAGCTCGTCCAGGGTTGAGACCCAGTACTTC. Protein: CASSSSRVETQYF.

This clone was counted a single time. This rearrangement joins TRBV7-2 to TRBJ2-2; D is uncertain. Deletions cut 1 base from V and 1 base from J, with 7 bases between. The CDR3 is 15 residues long. Germline V CDR1 and CDR2: SGHTA, FQGNSA. This CDR3 is CASSLESGNTGELFF. Written as DNA, the CDR3 is TGTGCCAGCAGCTTAGAGAGTGGGAACACCGGGGAGCTGTTTTTT.

This rearrangement joins TRBV19 to TRBJ1-2, with unresolved D. The V end was cut by 3 bases, the J end by 10 bases, with 15 bases between. This CDR3 comprises 13 residues. The germline V gene has CDR1 LNHDA and CDR2 SQIVND (reference sequence). CDR3 coding DNA: TGTGCCAGTAGTATTGGGGTAGCGGCCCACTACACCTTC. It yields the protein CASSIGVAAHYTF.

The rearrangement uses TRBV7-9 and TRBJ1-1; 11 bases fit TRBD1. J gave up 1 base and V 5 bases, and 6 bases lay outside the gene matches. From germline, CDR1 is SEHNR and CDR2 FQNEAQ (reference sequence). CDR3 length: 16 amino acids. The CDR3 sequence: CASSPRDRGSNTEAFF. As DNA, the CDR3 is TGTGCCAGCAGCCCGAGGGACAGGGGGTCGAACACTGAAGCTTTCTTT.

The rearrangement links TRBV7-2 to TRBJ2-7; D unclear. This CDR3 region has 14 residues. Trimming took 1 base from V and 1 from J, leaving 8 bases between them. Germline V gene lookup returns CDR1 SGHTA and CDR2 FQGNSA. The CDR3 nucleotides are TGTGCCAGCAGCTTAGATCCGGGTTCCTACGAGCAGTACTTC. Protein sequence: CASSLDPGSYEQYF.

This rearrangement joins TRBV4-3 to TRBJ2-7, with TRBD2 as a possible D gene (6 bases). Trimming shortened V by 0 bases and J by 3 bases, and 12 bases separated the two germline ends. Per germline, CDR1 LGHNA and CDR2 YSLEER. This CDR3 comprises 15 residues. The CDR3 sequence: CASSQEARGDYEQYF. In DNA, the CDR3 is TGCGCCAGCAGCCAAGAGGCGCGGGGTGACTACGAGCAGTACTTC.

The rearrangement joins TRBV5-1 to TRBJ2-3, with D possibly matching TRBD2 (5 bases). Trimming cost V 1 base and J 5 bases, with 11 bases left between them. The CDR3 loop spans 14 amino acids. The germline V gene encodes CDR1 SGHRS and CDR2 YFSETQ. The CDR3 here is CASSLRTSQDTQYF. As DNA, the CDR3 is TGCGCCAGCAGCTTGCGGACTTCCCAAGATACGCAGTATTTT.

V gene TRBV18 combines with J gene TRBJ2-7, with D possibly matching TRBD2 (5 bases). Germline V gene data show CDR1 as KGHSH and CDR2 as LQKENI. Trimming removed 0 bases from V and 5 bases from J, with 14 bases in between. The CDR3 extends over 15 amino acids. In DNA, the CDR3 is TGTGCCAGCTCACCACCGTCCCGAGGGTCCCACGAGCAGTACTTC. Translated: CASSPPSRGSHEQYF.

Here the CDR3 reads CAWSSPTAGSQPQHF. The CDR3 DNA reads as TGTGCCTGGAGTTCCCCCACTGCGGGAAGTCAGCCCCAGCATTTT. This chain connects TRBV30 to TRBJ1-5, with D unclear. The CDR3 spans 15 residues. V shed 2 bases and J shed 6 bases, with 17 bases lying between them. The germline CDR1 and CDR2 sequences are GTSNPN and SVGIG (reference sequence).

A note on this clone: Additional DNA sequences in this sample encode the identical CDR3. The chain couples TRBV5-1 to TRBJ2-7; D gene unclear. The CDR3 covers 12 residues. In germline, CDR1 is SGHRS, CDR2 YFSETQ. V was cut by 4 bases and J by 1 base, with 6 bases left in between. CDR3 nucleotides: TGCGCCAGCAGCCCTCCGTCCTACGAGCAGTACTTC. Encoded protein: CASSPPSYEQYF.

This chain connects TRBV25-1 to TRBJ2-2; 13 positions match TRBD2. Germline loops: CDR1 MGHDK, CDR2 SYGVNS. J lost 5 bases, V lost 2 bases, and 5 bases had no gene match. CDR3 size: 17 residues. The CDR3 reads CASSETSGRAPTGELFF. DNA for the CDR3: TGTGCCAGCAGTGAAACTAGCGGGAGGGCTCCAACCGGGGAGCTGTTTTTT.

The chain joins TRBV29-1 to TRBJ2-7, with 9 positions matching TRBD2. CDR1 and CDR2 (germline): SQVTM, ANQGSEA. V lost 5 bases to trimming and J lost 4 bases; unmatched junction nucleotides: 6. CDR3 length equals 13 residues. Written as DNA, the CDR3 is TGCAGCGTTCAAGGGACTAGCACGTACGAGCAGTACTTC. Its protein is CSVQGTSTYEQYF.

This chain joins TRBV19 and TRBJ2-5, with D possibly matching TRBD2 (6 bases). Trimming took off 5 bases at V and 1 base at J, with 8 bases between the two ends. CDR3 length: 13 amino acids. Per germline, CDR1 LNHDA and CDR2 SQIVND (reference sequence). CDR3 sequence (DNA): TGTGCCAGTAGTCGAGCGGGCCAAGAGACCCAGTACTTC. This sequence encodes CASSRAGQETQYF.

This clone has just a few counts. The CDR3 DNA sequence: TGCGCCAGCAGATTCGGGGCTGGGGCCAACGTCCTGACTTTC. The encoded protein is CASRFGAGANVLTF. This chain links TRBV10-2 with TRBJ2-6; TRBD2 is a possible D gene (5 bases). CDR1 and CDR2 (germline): WSHSY, SAAADI. This CDR3 has 14 residues. V was trimmed by 6 bases and J by 2 bases, leaving 8 bases between them.

The CDR3 region is CAWGGGRFYGYTF. CDR3 in DNA: TGTGCCTGGGGCGGGGGGCGCTTCTATGGCTACACCTTC. The chain joins TRBV30 to TRBJ1-2; TRBD1 might be the D (6 bases). Trimming took off 5 bases at V and 4 bases at J, with 14 bases between the two ends. CDR3 length: 13 residues. The germline CDR1 and CDR2 sequences are GTSNPN and SVGIG (reference sequence).